The 17 T cell receptor beta chains below come from one sample, sequenced in a study of T cells in Graves' hyperthyroidism and ophthalmopathy. Researchers amplified the TCR beta CDR3 regions from RNA transcripts. The HTBI primer set served for first-round RT-PCR of the TCR CDR3. From the multiplex PCR reads, TCRdb called clonotypes with MiXCR, one entry per CDR3 protein. The data show approximately 740,000 distinct CDR3 sequences, about 15% seen once. Sequences were obtained from blood. These receptor sequences come from a woman under 30 with Graves' hyperthyroidism.

This clonotype has only a few counts. The CDR3: CSAKELPSHTDTQYF. The CDR3 DNA reads as TGCAGTGCTAAAGAGCTTCCCAGCCACACAGATACGCAGTATTTT. V usage is TRBV20-1 and J usage is TRBJ2-3; no firm D call. Germline CDR1 is DFQATT and CDR2 is SNEGSKA (reference sequence). The CDR3 consists of 15 residues. V shed 4 bases and J shed 2 bases, with 16 bases lying between them.

Ten or more counts support this clonotype. This chain uses TRBV2 with TRBJ2-7; D gene ambiguous. The V and J ends lost 7 bases and 6 bases respectively, with 10 bases between them. Germline V gene data show CDR1 as SNHLY and CDR2 as FYNNEI. The CDR3 covers 11 residues. CDR3 sequence (DNA): TGTGCCAGCACCGATAGTCTCGAGCAGTACTTC. This sequence encodes CASTDSLEQYF.

This clonotype has at least ten counts. The chain uses TRBV2 and TRBJ1-2; the match to TRBD1 covers 11 bases. This CDR3 has 15 amino acids. Trimming cost V 5 bases and J 6 bases; bases outside gene matches: 8. The germline V gene encodes CDR1 SNHLY and CDR2 FYNNEI. DNA of the CDR3: TGTGCCAGCAGTTTCGGACAGGGGGCATCGAATGGCTACACCTTC. Protein sequence: CASSFGQGASNGYTF.

There are many counts of this clonotype. V gene TRBV7-9 combines with J gene TRBJ2-1; D may be TRBD2 (6 bases). CDR3 length equals 15 residues. V was pared by 4 bases and J by 9 bases, with 19 bases between. CDR1 and CDR2 from the germline V gene are SEHNR and FQNEAQ (reference sequence). The CDR3 nucleotides are TGTGCCAGCAGCTATCCCGACTTCGGGGGAGTTGAGCAGTTCTTC. Translated, it gives CASSYPDFGGVEQFF.

The sample holds one count of this clonotype. The chain is built from TRBV13 and TRBJ1-1; D not resolved. Between the trimmed V and J ends, which lost 2 bases and 9 bases, there was a span of 13 bases. The CDR3 covers 13 residues. Germline assignment: CDR1 PRHDT and CDR2 FYEKMQ (reference sequence). CDR3 loop: CASSLKPSTKAFF. For the CDR3, the DNA is TGTGCCAGCAGCTTAAAACCGTCAACTAAAGCTTTCTTT.

In its sample, this clonotype was seen many times. The gene calls are TRBV7-9 and TRBJ1-4; TRBD1 is a possible D gene (5 bases). Trimming took 3 bases from V and 8 from J, leaving 10 bases between them. The CDR3 spans 13 residues. Germline CDR1 and CDR2: SEHNR and FQNEAQ (reference sequence). The CDR3, as DNA: TGTGCCAGCAGCTTTGGAGGGGCCGAAAAACTGTTTTTT. Translated: CASSFGGAEKLFF.

This clonotype was detected ten times or more. The chain couples TRBV30 to TRBJ2-1, with 10 bases lining up with TRBD2. The junction had 13 bases not matched to a gene; V was cut back by 4 bases and J by 7 bases. This CDR3 spans 16 amino acids. Germline V gene sequence: CDR1 GTSNPN, CDR2 SVGIG (reference sequence). Here the CDR3 reads CAWNEPGLARLNEQFF. The DNA of the CDR3 is TGTGCCTGGAACGAACCGGGACTAGCGAGACTTAATGAGCAGTTCTTC.

The rearrangement uses TRBV7-9 and TRBJ2-7; 7 bases are shared with TRBD1. The ends lost 0 bases at V and 4 bases at J; junction bases unmatched: 6. CDR1 is SEHNR and CDR2 is FQNEAQ in the germline V gene (reference sequence). The CDR3 has 15 residues. CDR3: CASSLAGTAPYEQYF. The CDR3 nucleotides read TGTGCCAGCAGCTTAGCCGGGACAGCACCGTACGAGCAGTACTTC.

On this clonotype: A much more abundant neighbour one base away suggests this may be a read error. The genes are TRBV2 and TRBJ2-5, with D hard to call. CDR1 and CDR2 from the germline V gene are SNHLY and FYNNEI. Trimming pared 8 bases from V and 7 bases from J, leaving 11 bases between. This CDR3 contains 11 residues. As DNA, the CDR3 is TGTGCCAGCCCCCAGGCAGCGACCCAGTACTTC. Translation gives CASPQAATQYF.

V gene TRBV5-1 combines with J gene TRBJ2-1; D perhaps matches TRBD1 (6 bases). V was cut by 5 bases and J by 6 bases, with 18 bases left in between. The CDR3 runs to 15 residues. Germline V gene lookup returns CDR1 SGHRS and CDR2 YFSETQ. CDR3 region: CASSPGQGLLNEQFF. CDR3 nucleotides: TGCGCCAGCAGTCCCGGCCAGGGGCTCCTCAATGAGCAGTTCTTC.

The V call is TRBV7-2, the J call TRBJ2-1; the match to TRBD2 covers 8 bases. Germline-derived CDR1 and CDR2 are SGHTA and FQGNSA. There are 15 residues in the CDR3. J was trimmed by 4 bases and V by 7 bases; bases with no gene match: 9. The CDR3 DNA follows: TGTGCCAGCACCCTAGCGGGTGAACCTTACAATGAGCAGTTCTTC. Its translation: CASTLAGEPYNEQFF.

This clonotype has just a few counts. The rearrangement uses TRBV7-9 and TRBJ1-1; D possibly corresponds to TRBD1 (6 bases). Germline CDR1 is SEHNR and CDR2 is FQNEAQ (reference sequence). CDR3 length: 14 amino acids. The V gene lost 1 base and the J gene lost 5 bases, with 11 bases spanning the gap. CDR3 sequence: CASSLDQGWTEAFF. For the CDR3, the DNA is TGTGCCAGCAGCTTAGATCAGGGGTGGACTGAAGCTTTCTTT.

The CDR3 region is CASSPGTGQLTEKLFF. Written as DNA, the CDR3 is TGTGCCAGCAGTCCCGGGACAGGACAACTTACTGAAAAACTGTTTTTT. V is TRBV6-1 and J is TRBJ1-4; 8 positions agree with TRBD1. Germline loops: CDR1 MNHNS, CDR2 SASEGT. The CDR3 contains 16 residues. Trimming removed 5 bases from V and 7 bases from J; junction bases left unmatched: 12.

This clonotype was seen at least ten times. The chain employs TRBV20-1 and TRBJ2-7; D possibly corresponds to TRBD2 (6 bases). The V and J ends lost 1 base and 4 bases respectively, with 17 bases between them. The CDR3 has 15 amino acids. Looked up from germline, CDR1 is DFQATT and CDR2 is SNEGSKA (reference sequence). The CDR3 DNA reads as TGCAGTGCTAGAGCCCGGCGACTAGGGTATTACGAGCAGTACTTC. Encoded protein: CSARARRLGYYEQYF.

The CDR3 DNA reads as TGCGCCAGCAGCCAACCCCCGGGACTAGCGGGAGGCCTCGGTGAGCAGTTCTTC. Amino acids: CASSQPPGLAGGLGEQFF. The rearrangement links TRBV4-1 to TRBJ2-1, with 15 bases fitting TRBD2. V gave up 2 bases and J gave up 9 bases; unmatched junction bases: 11. This CDR3 has 18 residues. Germline-derived CDR1 and CDR2 are MGHRA and YSYEKL.

On this clonotype itself: A much larger clone lies one base from this, so it may be a read error. The chain is built from TRBV20-1 and TRBJ2-1, with a tentative D call TRBD1 (6 bases). Germline V lookup: CDR1 DFQATT, CDR2 SNEGSKA (reference sequence). V lost 1 base, J lost 2 bases, and 15 bases lay in between. CDR3 length equals 16 residues. The CDR3 DNA reads TGCAGTGCTAGAGGCTTGGACAGATCCCCCTACAATGAGCAGTTCTTC. The encoded protein is CSARGLDRSPYNEQFF.

This clonotype was seen only a few times. The V gene is TRBV9, the J gene TRBJ1-3; the D is unclear. The CDR3 is made up of 16 amino acids. Germline CDR1 reads SGDLS; CDR2 reads YYNGEE. The V gene lost 0 bases and the J gene lost 0 bases, with 10 bases spanning the gap. DNA of the CDR3: TGTGCCAGCAGCGTAGGGTCAACAACCTCTGGAAACACCATATATTTT. Translating it yields CASSVGSTTSGNTIYF.